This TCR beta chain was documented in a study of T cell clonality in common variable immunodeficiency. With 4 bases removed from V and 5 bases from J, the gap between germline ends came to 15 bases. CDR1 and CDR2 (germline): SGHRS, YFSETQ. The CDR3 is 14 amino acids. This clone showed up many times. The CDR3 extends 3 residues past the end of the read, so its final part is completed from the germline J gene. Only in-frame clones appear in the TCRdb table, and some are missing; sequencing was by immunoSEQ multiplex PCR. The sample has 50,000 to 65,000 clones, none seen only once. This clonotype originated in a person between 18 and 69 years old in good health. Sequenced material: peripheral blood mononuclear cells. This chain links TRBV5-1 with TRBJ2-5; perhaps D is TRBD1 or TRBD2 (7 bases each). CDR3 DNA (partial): TGCGCCAGCAGCAGTAACAGGGGAGGGGAGACC. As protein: CASSSNRGGET. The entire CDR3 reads CASSSNRGGETQYF.